This TCR beta chain was identified during a study of cytomegalovirus exposure and HLA in healthy donors. Looking at the study overall: Researchers found that about 82% of 350 to 500 genotyped donors fell within the Caucasian-associated ancestry cluster. Study results and caveats: Confirmation was obtained in vitro that three CMV-associated chains are specific for CMV antigens.

Per germline, CDR1 SGDLS and CDR2 YYNGEE. The CDR3 is 13 amino acids. Trimming removed 3 bases from V and 4 bases from J, with 10 bases in between. About this clone: Its antigen remains unknown.

13 Jbeta primers and 60 Vbeta primers were used for the PCR. Profiling relied on immunoSEQ multiplex PCR, and the TCRdb table lists in-frame clones only, not all of them. The data show nearly 95,000 clones, about four fifths seen once. The chain employs TRBV9 and TRBJ1-1; D may be TRBD1 (5 bases). This clonotype was sampled from a woman in her thirties or forties in good health and CMV-seronegative. The sequenced sample was PBMCs. As DNA, the CDR3 is TGTGCCAGCAGCGCCAGGGCGGTCACTGAAGCTTTCTTT. It translates to CASSARAVTEAFF.